Listed below are T cell receptor beta chains from one sample, sequenced in a study of neurological immune-mediated disorders. TCRdb ran MiXCR on the 5' RACE reads and lists one entry per CDR3 protein. The sample includes about 58,000 distinct CDR3 sequences, 3% to 3.5% of them seen just once. Sequences were obtained from PBMCs. Receptors originate from a woman aged 55-75 years with multiple sclerosis. Both conserved end residues are part of each CDR3. A D gene is named only where the DNA matches it firmly. The size of a clone is reported for some rows only, either as once, few or many, or as a class for expanded clones.

d_call: TRBD2
j_call: TRBJ2-5
clone_size: many
v_call: TRBV9
cdr3_aa: CASSTLAGEETQYF
cdr3_nt: TGTGCCAGCAGCACGCTAGCGGGAGAAGAGACCCAGTACTTC

d_call: .
j_call: TRBJ2-7
clone_size: many
v_call: TRBV20-1
cdr3_aa: CSAPEREYYEQYF
cdr3_nt: TGCAGTGCACCCGAAAGGGAATACTACGAGCAGTACTTC

d_call: TRBD2
j_call: TRBJ2-3
clone_size: many
v_call: TRBV12-3/TRBV12-4
cdr3_aa: CASSPDTSGSDTQYF
cdr3_nt: TGTGCCAGCAGTCCCGACACTAGCGGATCCGATACGCAGTATTTT

d_call: .
j_call: TRBJ2-5
clone_size: many
v_call: TRBV5-1
cdr3_aa: CASRGEETQYF
cdr3_nt: TGCGCCAGCAGAGGGGAAGAGACCCAGTACTTC

d_call: TRBD2
j_call: TRBJ2-5
clone_size: many
v_call: TRBV20-1
cdr3_aa: CSARGSASGRETQYF
cdr3_nt: TGCAGTGCTAGAGGTTCCGCTAGCGGGAGAGAGACCCAGTACTTC

d_call: .
j_call: TRBJ1-3
clone_size: many
v_call: TRBV7-2
cdr3_aa: CASSLDTSSGNTIYF
cdr3_nt: TGTGCCAGCAGCTTAGACACCAGCTCTGGAAACACCATATATTTT

d_call: .
j_call: TRBJ1-1
clone_size: many
v_call: TRBV5-1
cdr3_aa: CASSYGGPNTEAFF
cdr3_nt: TGCGCCAGCAGCTACGGGGGGCCGAACACTGAAGCTTTCTTT

d_call: TRBD2
j_call: TRBJ2-1
clone_size: many
v_call: TRBV6-6
cdr3_aa: CASNYLLAGVGIGYNEQFF
cdr3_nt: TGTGCCAGCAATTATCTACTAGCGGGAGTGGGTATCGGCTACAATGAGCAGTTCTTC

d_call: .
j_call: TRBJ1-3
clone_size: many
v_call: TRBV7-9
cdr3_aa: CASSQLGLSGNTIYF
cdr3_nt: TGTGCCAGCAGTCAACTGGGGCTCTCTGGAAACACCATATATTTT

d_call: .
j_call: TRBJ1-1
clone_size: many
v_call: TRBV11-1
cdr3_aa: CASSLENGLNTEAFF
cdr3_nt: TGTGCCAGCAGCTTAGAGAACGGTTTGAACACTGAAGCTTTCTTT

d_call: .
j_call: TRBJ2-3
clone_size: many
v_call: TRBV5-1
cdr3_aa: CASSPGITDTQYF
cdr3_nt: TGCGCCAGCAGCCCGGGAATCACAGATACGCAGTATTTT

d_call: .
j_call: TRBJ2-3
clone_size: many
v_call: TRBV4-1
cdr3_aa: CASSQERPDTQYF
cdr3_nt: TGCGCCAGCAGCCAAGAGAGGCCAGATACGCAGTATTTT

d_call: .
j_call: TRBJ1-6
clone_size: many
v_call: TRBV4-3
cdr3_aa: CASSQDGVGGFPPHF
cdr3_nt: TGCGCCAGCAGCCAAGACGGTGTGGGGGGGTTTCCCCCCCACTTT

d_call: .
j_call: TRBJ2-2
clone_size: many
v_call: TRBV12-3/TRBV12-4
cdr3_aa: CASSPIAGELFF
cdr3_nt: TGTGCCAGCAGCCCTATTGCCGGGGAGCTGTTTTTT

d_call: .
j_call: TRBJ2-5
clone_size: many
v_call: TRBV10-1
cdr3_aa: CASSRLDQETQYF
cdr3_nt: TGCGCCAGCTCCAGGTTGGATCAAGAGACCCAGTACTTC

d_call: .
j_call: TRBJ2-2
clone_size: many
v_call: TRBV20-1
cdr3_aa: CSARDGIRGRIGELFF
cdr3_nt: TGCAGTGCTAGAGATGGGATCCGGGGCCGGATCGGGGAGCTGTTTTTT

d_call: .
j_call: TRBJ2-3
clone_size: many
v_call: TRBV4-1
cdr3_aa: CASSQLGPISTDTQYF
cdr3_nt: TGCGCCAGCAGCCAACTGGGACCTATCAGCACAGATACGCAGTATTTT

d_call: .
j_call: TRBJ1-1
clone_size: many
v_call: TRBV10-3
cdr3_aa: CAISELTITSHTEAFF
cdr3_nt: TGTGCCATCAGTGAGTTGACAATTACATCGCACACTGAAGCTTTCTTT

d_call: .
j_call: TRBJ2-7
clone_size: medium-sized
v_call: TRBV5-6
cdr3_aa: CASSFGHSYEQYF
cdr3_nt: TGTGCCAGCAGCTTCGGACACTCCTACGAGCAGTACTTC

d_call: TRBD1
j_call: TRBJ2-2
clone_size: many
v_call: TRBV20-1
cdr3_aa: CSGTNRGTGELFF
cdr3_nt: TGCAGTGGGACCAACAGGGGCACCGGGGAGCTGTTTTTT

d_call: .
j_call: TRBJ2-1
clone_size: many
v_call: TRBV28
cdr3_aa: CASSLLFMIGRDSNNEQFF
cdr3_nt: TGTGCCAGCAGTTTACTTTTTATGATCGGGCGGGACTCTAACAATGAGCAGTTCTTC

d_call: TRBD1
j_call: TRBJ2-1
clone_size: many
v_call: TRBV7-2
cdr3_aa: CASSFRATGRHSEQFF
cdr3_nt: TGTGCCAGCAGCTTTCGTGCGACAGGGCGTCACAGTGAGCAGTTCTTC

d_call: .
j_call: TRBJ2-1
clone_size: many
v_call: TRBV20-1
cdr3_aa: CSARMAGNYNEQFF
cdr3_nt: TGCAGTGCTAGGATGGCCGGAAACTACAATGAGCAGTTCTTC

d_call: .
j_call: TRBJ2-1
clone_size: many
v_call: TRBV12-3/TRBV12-4
cdr3_aa: CASSLWQFSGSSYNEQFF
cdr3_nt: TGTGCCAGCAGTTTATGGCAGTTTTCGGGGAGCTCCTACAATGAGCAGTTCTTC

d_call: .
j_call: TRBJ2-7
clone_size: .
v_call: TRBV12-3/TRBV12-4
cdr3_aa: CASSFFTGSPGEQYF
cdr3_nt: TGTGCCAGCAGTTTTTTTACCGGGTCTCCTGGCGAGCAGTACTTC

d_call: .
j_call: TRBJ2-7
clone_size: many
v_call: TRBV4-3
cdr3_aa: CASSQDPGRGGSDEQYF
cdr3_nt: TGCGCCAGCAGCCAGGATCCGGGACGGGGAGGATCTGACGAGCAGTACTTC

d_call: .
j_call: TRBJ2-2
clone_size: many
v_call: TRBV7-9
cdr3_aa: CASSWNTGELFF
cdr3_nt: TGTGCCAGCAGCTGGAACACCGGGGAGCTGTTTTTT

d_call: .
j_call: TRBJ2-5
clone_size: .
v_call: TRBV28
cdr3_aa: CAGRPGPQETQYF
cdr3_nt: TGTGCCGGTAGACCAGGTCCCCAAGAGACCCAGTACTTC

d_call: .
j_call: TRBJ2-7
clone_size: few
v_call: TRBV9
cdr3_aa: CASSAGGVSEQYF
cdr3_nt: TGTGCCAGCAGCGCTGGAGGGGTAAGCGAGCAGTACTTC

d_call: .
j_call: TRBJ2-1
clone_size: medium-sized
v_call: TRBV6-5
cdr3_aa: CASNPIGIYNEQFF
cdr3_nt: TGTGCCAGCAATCCGATCGGGATCTACAATGAGCAGTTCTTC

d_call: TRBD1
j_call: TRBJ2-7
clone_size: many
v_call: TRBV5-1
cdr3_aa: CASSGGQAHEQYF
cdr3_nt: TGCGCCAGCAGCGGGGGACAGGCCCACGAGCAGTACTTC

d_call: TRBD1
j_call: TRBJ2-7
clone_size: many
v_call: TRBV20-1
cdr3_aa: CSAFADRAYEQYF
cdr3_nt: TGCAGTGCCTTTGCCGACAGGGCCTACGAGCAGTACTTC

d_call: .
j_call: TRBJ1-5
clone_size: many
v_call: TRBV5-1
cdr3_aa: CASSLGQHSNQPQHF
cdr3_nt: TGCGCCAGCAGCTTGGGACAGCATAGCAATCAGCCCCAGCATTTT

d_call: .
j_call: TRBJ2-5
clone_size: .
v_call: TRBV5-1
cdr3_aa: CASRRDTGVQETQYF
cdr3_nt: TGCGCCAGTCGCCGGGACACTGGAGTCCAAGAGACCCAGTACTTC

d_call: .
j_call: TRBJ1-2
clone_size: many
v_call: TRBV28
cdr3_aa: CASRVDTSYGYTF
cdr3_nt: TGTGCCAGCAGGGTGGACACCTCCTATGGCTACACCTTC

d_call: .
j_call: TRBJ2-5
clone_size: many
v_call: TRBV12-3/TRBV12-4
cdr3_aa: CASSPRPRYQETQYF
cdr3_nt: TGTGCCAGCAGTCCCCGCCCGCGGTACCAAGAGACCCAGTACTTC

d_call: .
j_call: TRBJ2-7
clone_size: many
v_call: TRBV5-1
cdr3_aa: CASSLPPVYEQYF
cdr3_nt: TGCGCCAGCAGCTTACCACCCGTCTACGAGCAGTACTTC

d_call: .
j_call: TRBJ2-7
clone_size: .
v_call: TRBV6-5
cdr3_aa: CASSYKGYEQYF
cdr3_nt: TGTGCCAGCAGTTACAAGGGCTACGAGCAGTACTTC

d_call: .
j_call: TRBJ2-1
clone_size: many
v_call: TRBV29-1
cdr3_aa: CSVGSFDREYYNEQFF
cdr3_nt: TGCAGCGTTGGTAGCTTTGACAGAGAATATTACAATGAGCAGTTCTTC

d_call: .
j_call: TRBJ1-6
clone_size: many
v_call: TRBV20-1
cdr3_aa: CSAIRDGNSPLHF
cdr3_nt: TGCAGTGCTATACGGGACGGTAATTCACCCCTCCACTTT

d_call: .
j_call: TRBJ2-7
clone_size: many
v_call: TRBV5-1
cdr3_aa: CASSLAVVRDEQYF
cdr3_nt: TGCGCCAGCAGCTTGGCCGTTGTACGGGACGAGCAGTACTTC

d_call: TRBD1
j_call: TRBJ1-1
clone_size: many
v_call: TRBV11-3
cdr3_aa: CASSSSMDRGTNTEAFF
cdr3_nt: TGTGCCAGCAGCTCCTCGATGGACAGGGGGACCAACACTGAAGCTTTCTTT

d_call: TRBD2
j_call: TRBJ2-1
clone_size: .
v_call: TRBV3-1
cdr3_aa: CASSQDRGEVYNEQFF
cdr3_nt: TGTGCCAGCAGCCAAGATCGGGGGGAAGTATACAATGAGCAGTTCTTC

d_call: TRBD2
j_call: TRBJ2-1
clone_size: many
v_call: TRBV11-2
cdr3_aa: CASSLAALAGGSAF
cdr3_nt: TGTGCCAGCAGCTTAGCGGCTCTAGCGGGAGGTTCGGCCTTC

d_call: .
j_call: TRBJ1-2
clone_size: many
v_call: TRBV29-1
cdr3_aa: CSARQLHNYGYTF
cdr3_nt: TGCAGCGCGAGACAGCTACATAACTATGGCTACACCTTC

d_call: .
j_call: TRBJ2-7
clone_size: many
v_call: TRBV7-9
cdr3_aa: CASSIIRLGYEQYF
cdr3_nt: TGTGCCAGCAGCATAATAAGGTTGGGGTACGAGCAGTACTTC

d_call: .
j_call: TRBJ1-1
clone_size: many
v_call: TRBV4-1
cdr3_aa: CASSQDLGSAEAFF
cdr3_nt: TGCGCCAGCAGCCAAGATTTGGGGTCTGCTGAAGCTTTCTTT

d_call: .
j_call: TRBJ1-4
clone_size: many
v_call: TRBV3-1
cdr3_aa: CASRPRGNEKLFF
cdr3_nt: TGTGCCAGCAGACCTCGGGGAAATGAAAAACTGTTTTTT

d_call: .
j_call: TRBJ2-7
clone_size: many
v_call: TRBV4-1
cdr3_aa: CASSQAVGADSYEQYF
cdr3_nt: TGCGCCAGCAGCCAAGCGGTTGGGGCCGACTCCTACGAGCAGTACTTC

d_call: .
j_call: TRBJ2-1
clone_size: few
v_call: TRBV7-3
cdr3_aa: CASSFLGRRNEQFF
cdr3_nt: TGTGCCAGCAGCTTCCTGGGCAGGCGCAATGAGCAGTTCTTC

d_call: TRBD1
j_call: TRBJ1-1
clone_size: many
v_call: TRBV10-3
cdr3_aa: CAIRYRGETEAFF
cdr3_nt: TGTGCCATCAGATACAGGGGTGAGACTGAAGCTTTCTTT

d_call: TRBD2
j_call: TRBJ2-5
clone_size: many
v_call: TRBV12-3/TRBV12-4
cdr3_aa: CASKKRGEQETQYF
cdr3_nt: TGTGCCAGCAAAAAGCGGGGGGAACAAGAGACCCAGTACTTC

d_call: .
j_call: TRBJ2-2
clone_size: many
v_call: TRBV4-3
cdr3_aa: CASSQDRQDPGELFF
cdr3_nt: TGCGCCAGCAGCCAAGATCGTCAGGACCCCGGGGAGCTGTTTTTT

d_call: .
j_call: TRBJ1-3
clone_size: many
v_call: TRBV4-2
cdr3_aa: CASSQDLVSGPNSGNTIYF
cdr3_nt: TGTGCCAGCAGCCAAGATTTGGTTTCAGGGCCCAACTCTGGAAACACCATATATTTT